The entry that follows covers one T cell receptor beta chain sequence. The V end was cut by 2 bases, the J end by 5 bases, with 12 bases between. The CDR3 is 15 residues long. CDR1 and CDR2 from the germline V gene are MNHEY and SVGEGT. This specimen belongs to a study of CD8 T cells in Susac syndrome. RNA, at roughly 0.45 to 1 ug, was reverse transcribed with random hexamers. TCRdb recomputed calls from the immunoSEQ multiplex PCR reads with MiXCR, one row per CDR3 protein. The sample has 160,000 or so distinct CDR3 sequences; 92% are singletons. The rearrangement uses TRBV6-2 or TRBV6-3 and TRBJ2-2, with D unclear. The sequenced sample consisted of CD4+ T cells from PBMCs. The sequence derives from a human donor in good health. The chain's CDR3 is CASSYRTPRTGELFF. The CDR3 DNA is TGTGCCAGCAGTTACCGAACACCTCGAACCGGGGAGCTGTTTTTT.